Presented here are 29 T cell receptor beta chains from one specimen sequenced in a study of radiotherapy plus CTLA-4 blockade in lung cancer. Sequencing used immunoSEQ multiplex PCR; TCRdb keeps in-frame clones, though not all of them. The sample records 80,000 to 100,000 clones, approximately 85% being singletons. The specimen was peripheral blood, collected from a patient treated with radiotherapy plus ipilimumab. The receptors shown here come from a human donor with non-small cell lung cancer who had a partial response to radiotherapy plus ipilimumab.

This clone appeared a single time. This sequence joins TRBV28 and TRBJ2-7; 7 bases line up with TRBD1. The CDR3 has 16 residues. The V segment lost 2 bases and the J segment 2 bases; nucleotides outside the gene matches: 9. Per germline, CDR1 MDHEN and CDR2 SYDVKM. The CDR3 loop is CASSLPRDRRTYEQYF. The CDR3, as DNA: TGTGCCAGCAGTTTACCCCGGGACAGAAGAACCTACGAGCAGTACTTC.

A single count supports this clone. CDR3 protein: CASSWGTGDTGELFF. DNA for the CDR3: TGCGCCAGCAGCTGGGGGACAGGCGACACCGGGGAGCTGTTTTTT. The rearrangement uses TRBV5-1 and TRBJ2-2; 8 nucleotides align to TRBD1. CDR3 length equals 15 residues. J was trimmed by 3 bases and V by 3 bases; bases with no gene match: 4. The germline V gene has CDR1 SGHRS and CDR2 YFSETQ.

The rearrangement joins TRBV29-1 to TRBJ2-3; TRBD2 aligns across 8 bases. The CDR3 totals 14 residues. V gave up 1 base and J gave up 11 bases; unmatched junction bases: 11. In germline, CDR1 is SQVTM, CDR2 ANQGSEA. CDR3 sequence (DNA): TGCAGCGTTGAAGCAGGACTGTCCCGGGGGGGGCAGTATTTT. Its translation: CSVEAGLSRGGQYF.

The V and J genes are TRBV7-2 and TRBJ1-3; D remains ambiguous. V was shortened by 5 bases and J by 4 bases, with 9 bases between the two germline ends. Germline values: CDR1 SGHTA, CDR2 FQGNSA. CDR3 length: 13 amino acids. The CDR3 loop is CASSPGTGNTIYF. The CDR3 DNA sequence: TGTGCCAGCAGCCCAGGCACCGGAAACACCATATATTTT.

Here the CDR3 reads CASSVGGAYNEQFF. The DNA for the CDR3 is TGTGCCAGCAGCGTAGGCGGTGCGTACAATGAGCAGTTCTTC. The chain links TRBV9 to TRBJ2-1; D ambiguous. With 0 bases removed from V and 4 bases from J, the gap between germline ends came to 8 bases. Germline CDR1 and CDR2: SGDLS and YYNGEE. The CDR3 runs to 14 residues.

The chain combines TRBV19 with TRBJ2-3, with a weak D call TRBD2 (6 bases). The CDR3 totals 16 residues. Germline V gene lookup returns CDR1 LNHDA and CDR2 SQIVND (reference sequence). V lost 3 bases, J lost 4 bases, and 17 bases lay in between. The CDR3: CASSIRSGSLSDTQYF. The DNA for the CDR3 is TGTGCCAGTAGTATTCGTAGCGGATCTCTTTCAGATACGCAGTATTTT.

This CDR3 reads CASSIRDRNQPQHF. In nucleotides, the CDR3 is TGTGCCAGTAGTATCCGGGATCGCAATCAGCCCCAGCATTTT. The rearrangement joins TRBV19 to TRBJ1-5; no reliable D call. V dropped 3 bases and J dropped 2 bases, with 8 bases sitting between them. The CDR3 sequence is 14 residues long. Germline V gene sequence: CDR1 LNHDA, CDR2 SQIVND (reference sequence).

The chain's CDR3 is CASSWGPEAEAFF. CDR3 coding DNA: TGTGCCAGCAGTTGGGGGCCGGAGGCTGAAGCTTTCTTT. The V call is TRBV27, the J call TRBJ1-1; TRBD1 is a possible D gene (6 bases). The germline CDR1 and CDR2 sequences are MNHEY and SMNVEV (reference sequence). V lost 4 bases and J 6 bases, leaving 12 bases between the germline ends. The CDR3 is 13 amino acids.

This chain joins TRBV19 and TRBJ2-5; 15 bases line up with TRBD2. The CDR3 is made up of 15 amino acids. Germline V gene lookup returns CDR1 LNHDA and CDR2 SQIVND (reference sequence). Trimming cost V 7 bases and J 4 bases; bases outside gene matches: 4. CDR3 sequence reads: CASKGGLAGGETQYF. DNA of the CDR3: TGTGCCAGTAAGGGGGGACTAGCGGGAGGAGAGACCCAGTACTTC.

The chain employs TRBV7-2 and TRBJ2-7; 10 bases are a match to TRBD2. This CDR3 is built from 14 residues. CDR1 and CDR2 from the germline V gene are SGHTA and FQGNSA. With 5 bases clipped from V and 2 bases from J, the junction kept 3 bases outside the gene matches. DNA for the CDR3: TGTGCCAGCAGCCGGACTAGCGGAACCTACGAGCAGTACTTC. This gives the protein CASSRTSGTYEQYF.

The V gene is TRBV11-2, the J gene TRBJ1-1; TRBD1 matches at 9 bases. The CDR3 is made up of 15 amino acids. From germline, CDR1 is SGHAT and CDR2 FQNNGV. V was clipped by 5 bases and J by 0 bases; unmatched bases: 4. This chain's CDR3 is CASSGYRGLNTEAFF. The CDR3 bases are TGTGCCAGCAGCGGTTACAGGGGGCTGAACACTGAAGCTTTCTTT.

The chain employs TRBV28 and TRBJ2-5; 7 nucleotides match TRBD2. The CDR3 covers 15 residues. Trimming removed 5 bases from V and 3 bases from J; junction bases left unmatched: 9. CDR1 is MDHEN and CDR2 is SYDVKM in the germline V gene. CDR3 amino acids: CASSLPGTTKETQYF. The DNA for the CDR3 is TGTGCCAGCAGTCTACCCGGGACTACGAAAGAGACCCAGTACTTC.

This clone was detected a few times. V is TRBV30 and J is TRBJ1-1; weak D call: TRBD1 (6 bases). Germline-derived CDR1 and CDR2 are GTSNPN and SVGIG (reference sequence). CDR3 size: 17 residues. The V gene lost 0 bases and the J gene lost 1 base, with 18 bases spanning the gap. This CDR3 is CAWSVLAREGGNTEAFF. CDR3 DNA: TGTGCCTGGAGTGTTTTAGCAAGGGAGGGGGGGAACACTGAAGCTTTCTTT. Full variable domain (missing parts from reference TRBV30 and TRBJ1-1): SQTIHQWPATLVQPVGSPLSLECTVEGTSNPNLYWYRQAAGRGLQLLFYSVGIGQISSEVPQNLSASRPQDRQFILSSKKLLLSDSGFYLCAWSVLAREGGNTEAFFGQGTRLTVV.

The chain links TRBV11-3 to TRBJ2-1; D not resolved. This CDR3 comprises 12 residues. CDR1 is SGHNT, CDR2 YENEEA, per germline. Between the trimmed V and J ends, which lost 8 bases and 4 bases, there was a span of 9 bases. The CDR3 DNA follows: TGTGCCAGCGGTGATCGGTACAATGAGCAGTTCTTC. Residues: CASGDRYNEQFF.

This rearrangement joins TRBV28 to TRBJ2-2; 11 bases are shared with TRBD2. Losses at the gene ends were 2 bases for V and 5 bases for J; bases not matched to a gene: 1. The CDR3 totals 15 residues. Germline assignment: CDR1 MDHEN and CDR2 SYDVKM. CDR3 region: CASSLVAGGTGELFF. The CDR3 nucleotides read TGTGCCAGCAGTTTAGTAGCGGGAGGGACCGGGGAGCTGTTTTTT.

Comment on this clone: Other DNA sequences from this sample encode an identical CDR3 as well. The chain couples TRBV7-2 to TRBJ2-3, with 11 bases aligning to TRBD2. V lost 3 bases, J lost 4 bases, and 6 bases stayed unmatched. From germline, CDR1 is SGHTA and CDR2 FQGNSA. The CDR3 covers 16 residues. CDR3: CASSFGLAGGSDTQYF. For the CDR3, the DNA is TGTGCCAGCAGCTTCGGACTAGCGGGTGGATCAGATACGCAGTATTTT. The variable domain in full, with the rest retrieved from reference TRBV7-2 and TRBJ2-3, is GAGVSQSPSNKVTEKGKDVELRCDPISGHTALYWYRQSLGQGLEFLIYFQGNSAPDKSGLPSDRFSAERTGGSVSTLTIQRTQQEDSAVYLCASSFGLAGGSDTQYFGPGTRLTVL.

This chain uses TRBV10-3 with TRBJ2-2; 8 nucleotides agree with TRBD2. CDR1 and CDR2 from the germline V gene are ENHRY and SYGVKD. The junction had 12 bases not matched to a gene; V was cut back by 6 bases and J by 6 bases. CDR3 length: 16 amino acids. DNA of the CDR3: TGTGCCATCAGGCCCCGAAGCGGGAGTCAATCCGGGGAGCTGTTTTTT. Its protein is CAIRPRSGSQSGELFF.

This clone turned up a few times. The chain has TRBV5-1 and TRBJ2-1; 8 bases align to TRBD1. With V trimmed by 3 bases and J by 3 bases, 5 bases remained unmatched. Germline V lookup: CDR1 SGHRS, CDR2 YFSETQ. CDR3 length: 15 residues. CDR3 DNA: TGCGCCAGCAGCTCCGACAGGGGAAGCTACAATGAGCAGTTCTTC. It yields the protein CASSSDRGSYNEQFF.

Here the CDR3 reads CASGGGRDYNEQFF. The DNA for the CDR3 is TGTGCCAGTGGGGGCGGGAGGGACTACAATGAGCAGTTCTTC. This chain links TRBV6-5 with TRBJ2-1, with TRBD2 matching over 9 bases. The germline CDR1 and CDR2 sequences are MNHEY and SVGAGI. The CDR3 has 14 amino acids. Losses at the gene ends were 9 bases for V and 3 bases for J; bases not matched to a gene: 6.

The chain couples TRBV10-3 to TRBJ1-1; D remains unclear. The germline V gene encodes CDR1 ENHRY and CDR2 SYGVKD. The CDR3 runs 14 residues. Trimming removed 0 bases at V and 1 base at J, with 6 bases between. The CDR3 DNA follows: TGTGCCATCAGTGAGTCGAGTGAGAACACTGAAGCTTTCTTT. It is translated as CAISESSENTEAFF.

The genes are TRBV2 and TRBJ1-2; 7 bases agree with TRBD1. Trimming took 5 bases from V and 1 from J; bases not matched to a gene: 4. CDR1 SNHLY and CDR2 FYNNEI come from the germline V gene. The CDR3 runs to 14 residues. The CDR3 DNA reads TGTGCCAGCAGTACGGCAGGGGGTAACTATGGCTACACCTTC. It encodes CASSTAGGNYGYTF.

This clone was seen a handful of times. The rearrangement joins TRBV7-6 to TRBJ1-3, with 9 bases aligning to TRBD1. Trimming cost V 0 bases and J 0 bases; bases outside gene matches: 6. Looked up from germline, CDR1 is SGHVS and CDR2 is FNYEAQ. CDR3 length equals 18 residues. The CDR3 loop is CASSLARDRATSGNTIYF. DNA for the CDR3: TGTGCCAGCAGCTTAGCCCGGGACAGGGCCACCTCTGGAAACACCATATATTTT.

The V call is TRBV9, the J call TRBJ2-5, with TRBD2 identical over 10 bases. With 4 bases clipped from V and 5 bases from J, the junction kept 11 bases outside the gene matches. The CDR3 consists of 16 residues. Germline-derived CDR1 and CDR2 are SGDLS and YYNGEE. CDR3 residues: CASSKTPTSGSETQYF. The DNA for the CDR3 is TGTGCCAGCAGCAAAACCCCGACTAGCGGGTCGGAGACCCAGTACTTC.

V is TRBV28 and J is TRBJ2-7, with 7 bases aligning to TRBD2. The CDR3 covers 15 residues. V lost 7 bases to trimming and J lost 4 bases; unmatched junction nucleotides: 13. CDR1 and CDR2 from the germline V gene are MDHEN and SYDVKM. CDR3 bases: TGTGCCAGCACCCCCGTTACCGGCGGGAGATACGAGCAGTACTTC. This translates into CASTPVTGGRYEQYF.

The chain uses TRBV7-8 and TRBJ2-2; tentatively, D is TRBD2 (6 bases). Germline CDR1 reads SGHVS; CDR2 reads FQNEAQ. Trimming took 4 bases from V and 1 from J, leaving 7 bases between them. The CDR3 extends over 14 amino acids. The CDR3 nucleotides are TGTGCCAGCAGCTCGGGACTGAACACCGGGGAGCTGTTTTTT. Amino acid sequence: CASSSGLNTGELFF.

The rearrangement uses TRBV11-2 and TRBJ2-5, with a possible D match to TRBD2 (6 bases). The CDR3 runs to 15 residues. Per germline, CDR1 SGHAT and CDR2 FQNNGV. The V end was cut by 0 bases, the J end by 7 bases, with 15 bases between. In DNA form, the CDR3 reads TGTGCCAGCAGCTTAGATCGCGGGACCTCCGGGACCCAGTACTTC. As protein: CASSLDRGTSGTQYF.

This chain joins TRBV29-1 and TRBJ2-3; the D is unclear. This CDR3 has 12 amino acids. Per germline, CDR1 SQVTM and CDR2 ANQGSEA. V was cut by 8 bases and J by 1 base, with 10 bases left in between. The CDR3 region is CSSMSGTDTQYF. The CDR3 nucleotides read TGCAGCTCGATGAGTGGCACAGATACGCAGTATTTT.

The V gene is TRBV9, the J gene TRBJ2-1; weak D call: TRBD2 (5 bases). V shed 0 bases and J shed 8 bases, with 18 bases lying between them. This CDR3 region has 16 residues. CDR1 is SGDLS and CDR2 is YYNGEE in the germline V gene. The CDR3 DNA reads as TGTGCCAGCAGCGTAGTCCTGCCCGGGAAGGGCGATGAGCAGTTCTTC. Protein sequence: CASSVVLPGKGDEQFF.

This clone was counted a single time. The genes are TRBV5-1 and TRBJ2-3, with 9 bases fitting TRBD1. Germline lookup yields CDR1 SGHRS and CDR2 YFSETQ. The junction had 5 bases not matched to a gene; V was cut back by 1 base and J by 5 bases. The CDR3 spans 15 residues. The CDR3 DNA reads as TGCGCCAGCAGCTTGCGACAGGGGGAAGGAGATACGCAGTATTTT. Protein product: CASSLRQGEGDTQYF.